The 20 T cell receptor beta chains listed next were all sequenced from one sample in a study. Tregs were sorted as CD4+CD25+CD127-/low cells. Via MiXCR, TCRdb re-called the 5' RACE reads, giving one row per CDR3 protein. The table lists around 10,000 distinct CDR3 sequences, around a quarter of them singletons. Sequencing input: Tregs sorted from a lymph node. The receptor set was obtained from a female donor with breast cancer.

Relative to its sample, this clonotype is medium-sized. The genes are TRBV7-2 and TRBJ2-1; D call uncertain. Deletions cut 0 bases from V and 5 bases from J, with 14 bases between. The germline CDR1 and CDR2 sequences are SGHTA and FQGNSA. The CDR3 is 16 amino acids. CDR3 in DNA: TGTGCCAGCAGCTTAGCCGTGACACTGCCCCACAATGAGCAGTTCTTC. Encoded protein: CASSLAVTLPHNEQFF.

In this sample, this clonotype turned up many times. The chain employs TRBV7-6 and TRBJ2-1; a possible D gene is TRBD2 (6 bases). Trimming cost V 6 bases and J 8 bases, with 14 bases left between them. In germline, CDR1 is SGHVS, CDR2 FNYEAQ. The CDR3 consists of 13 residues. The CDR3, as DNA: TGTGCCAGCAGTTGGGACTTAATGGATGAGCAGTTCTTC. Translation gives CASSWDLMDEQFF. Variable domain in full (rest from reference TRBV7-6 and TRBJ2-1): GAGVSQSPRYKVTKRGQDVALRCDPISGHVSLYWYRQALGQGPEFLTYFNYEAQQDKSGLPNDRFSAERPEGSISTLTIQRTEQRDSAMYRCASSWDLMDEQFFGPGTRLTVL.

On this clonotype: One base away lies a much larger clone, so this may be a sequencing read error. DNA for the CDR3: TGCGCCAGCAGCCCGAAGCGTGCTAGCGGGGGATTCAATGAGCAGTTCTTC. This codes for CASSPKRASGGFNEQFF. V and J are TRBV4-1 and TRBJ2-1; 10 bases match TRBD2. This CDR3 spans 17 amino acids. The V segment lost 4 bases and the J segment 6 bases; nucleotides outside the gene matches: 12. The V gene's germline CDR1 is MGHRA and CDR2 YSYEKL.

Remarks on this clonotype: One junction end does not reproduce the germline sequence, and a read error may be involved. This chain uses TRBV18 with TRBJ1-2, with D possibly matching TRBD1 (6 bases). The CDR3 runs to 13 residues. Germline V gene data show CDR1 as KGHSH and CDR2 as LQKENI. DNA for the CDR3: TGTGCCAGCTCACCCTCCGGGACATCTGGCTACGCCTTC. Amino acid sequence: CASSPSGTSGYAF.

This clonotype turned up a few times. The chain has TRBV25-1 and TRBJ1-6; D remains unclear. The CDR3 totals 14 residues. Per the germline V gene, CDR1 is MGHDK and CDR2 is SYGVNS. Trimming cost V 1 base and J 6 bases, with 7 bases left between them. The CDR3 DNA sequence: TGTGCCAGCAGTGAATTGCGCAGTAATTCACCCCTCCACTTT. This translates into CASSELRSNSPLHF.

There are many counts of this clonotype. The chain carries TRBV7-6 and TRBJ2-2; 8 positions agree with TRBD2. V lost 5 bases and J lost 0; bases outside the gene matches: 5. The CDR3 runs to 16 residues. In germline, CDR1 is SGHVS, CDR2 FNYEAQ. The CDR3 reads CASSPISGTNTGELFF. The CDR3 bases are TGTGCCAGCAGCCCTATTAGCGGGACGAACACCGGGGAGCTGTTTTTT. Full variable domain (missing parts from reference TRBV7-6 and TRBJ2-2): GAGVSQSPRYKVTKRGQDVALRCDPISGHVSLYWYRQALGQGPEFLTYFNYEAQQDKSGLPNDRFSAERPEGSISTLTIQRTEQRDSAMYRCASSPISGTNTGELFFGEGSRLTVL.

Remarks on this clonotype: One junction end does not reproduce the germline sequence, and a read error may be involved. This chain joins TRBV5-1 and TRBJ2-5, with a tentative D call TRBD1 (5 bases). Germline V lookup: CDR1 SGHRS, CDR2 YFSETQ. The CDR3 covers 15 residues. The CDR3 DNA reads TGCGCCAGCAGCCTTTCAGGGTTTGGTCAAGTGACCCAGTACTTC. This gives the protein CASSLSGFGQVTQYF. Full variable domain (rest looked up from reference TRBV5-1 and TRBJ2-5): KAGVTQTPRYLIKTRGQQVTLSCSPISGHRSVSWYQQTPGQGLQFLFEYFSETQRNKGNFPGRFSGRQFSNSRSEMNVSTLELGDSALYLCASSLSGFGQVTQYFGPGTRLLVL.

By its share, this clonotype is medium-sized. The chain recombines TRBV5-1 with TRBJ2-7, with D tentatively TRBD1 (7 bases). V lost 3 bases, J lost 2 bases, and 12 bases lay in between. This CDR3 region has 14 residues. Germline V lookup: CDR1 SGHRS, CDR2 YFSETQ. This CDR3 reads CASSSRDSPYEQYF. Here the CDR3 DNA reads TGCGCCAGCAGCTCGCGGGACAGTCCCTACGAGCAGTACTTC.

Points on this clonotype: A much bigger clone sits one base away, suggesting this may be a read error. This is likely a read error, given that the CDR3 carries no conserved phenylalanine or tryptophan at its end. The V gene is TRBV5-5, the J gene TRBJ2-7; D call uncertain. Germline values: CDR1 SGHKS, CDR2 YYEKEE (reference sequence). Trimming pared 4 bases from V and 2 bases from J, leaving 7 bases between. The CDR3 is made up of 12 amino acids. CDR3 DNA: TGTGCCAGCAGCGCCTACCCCTACGAGCAGTACCTC. This codes for CASSAYPYEQYL.

On this clonotype itself: A read error may be the cause here, since a much bigger clone is one base away. The rearrangement joins TRBV7-9 to TRBJ2-5; D perhaps matches TRBD1 (6 bases). The CDR3 spans 14 residues. Germline V CDR1 and CDR2: SEHNR, FQNEAQ (reference sequence). V gave up 5 bases and J gave up 4 bases, with 14 bases separating them. CDR3 coding DNA: TGTGCCAGCAGCCTCATCGGACAGAGAGAGACCCAGTACTTC. Its protein is CASSLIGQRETQYF.

In regard to this clonotype: A read error is possible here, since a much larger clone lies one base away. The rearrangement uses TRBV20-1 and TRBJ2-1; D is unclear. The CDR3 length is 13 residues. Germline lookup yields CDR1 DFQATT and CDR2 SNEGSKA (reference sequence). The CDR3 region has the DNA TGCGGTGCTAGAGGATCTTTTAGAAATGAGCAGTTCTTC. This encodes CGARGSFRNEQFF.

This clonotype was recorded only once. Its ends do not fully match the called genes, so a read error is possible. The chain recombines TRBV6-6 with TRBJ2-3; 10 nucleotides align to TRBD2. From germline, CDR1 is MNHNY and CDR2 SVGAGI (reference sequence). The CDR3 extends over 14 amino acids. The CDR3: CASSSSGRRNTQYF. For the CDR3, the DNA is TGTGCCAGCAGTTCTAGCGGGAGACGGAATACACAGTATTTT.

This rearrangement joins TRBV5-1 to TRBJ2-7; 12 bases agree with TRBD1. The junction had 5 bases not matched to a gene; V was cut back by 4 bases and J by 6 bases. This CDR3 region has 14 residues. Germline values: CDR1 SGHRS, CDR2 YFSETQ. For the CDR3, the DNA is TGCGCCAGCAGCGTCGGGACAGGGGGCCTCGAGCAGTACTTC. Translation gives CASSVGTGGLEQYF.

Of note for this clonotype: A much larger clone lies one base from this, so it may be a read error. This sequence joins TRBV7-3 and TRBJ2-5; D is possibly TRBD1 (6 bases). The length of the CDR3 is 13 residues. Germline assignment: CDR1 SGHTA and CDR2 FQGTGA. The germline V and J ends were trimmed by 3 bases and 9 bases, with 14 bases remaining between them. The CDR3 DNA reads TGTGCCAGCAGCTTGGTAGCAGGGGAGTCCCAGTACTTC. Amino acid sequence: CASSLVAGESQYF.

This clonotype came up many times. This chain joins TRBV15 and TRBJ2-3; possible D gene TRBD2, 6 bases. Trimming stripped 1 base from V and 0 bases from J, with 8 bases between. The CDR3 sequence is 15 residues long. Germline values: CDR1 LNHNV, CDR2 YYDKDF (reference sequence). The CDR3 sequence: CATSRVAGSTDTQYF. The CDR3 nucleotides are TGTGCCACCAGCAGAGTCGCGGGAAGCACAGATACGCAGTATTTT.

This clonotype is labeled as large. The chain combines TRBV5-1 with TRBJ1-5; D unclear. Trimming removed 1 base from V and 5 bases from J, with 13 bases in between. The CDR3 spans 15 residues. CDR1 is SGHRS and CDR2 is YFSETQ in the germline V gene. The CDR3 nucleotides are TGCGCCAGCAGCTTGACTGGACTGATGGATCAGCCCCAGCATTTT. This sequence encodes CASSLTGLMDQPQHF.

There are many counts of this clonotype. The chain joins TRBV19 to TRBJ2-3; the match to TRBD2 covers 12 bases. The CDR3 sequence is 13 residues long. Germline V CDR1 and CDR2: LNHDA, SQIVND (reference sequence). CDR3 DNA: TGTGCTTCCGGGACTAGCGGGACAGATACGCAGTATTTT. It is translated as CASGTSGTDTQYF.

The chain joins TRBV7-9 to TRBJ2-7; TRBD2 might be the D (5 bases). Trimming pared 0 bases from V and 3 bases from J, leaving 9 bases between. The CDR3 length is 14 residues. Per germline, CDR1 SEHNR and CDR2 FQNEAQ (reference sequence). This CDR3 is CASSLAGVRYEQYF. DNA of the CDR3: TGTGCCAGCAGCTTAGCGGGAGTGCGCTACGAGCAGTACTTC.

This clonotype was counted many times. The V call is TRBV7-8, the J call TRBJ2-7; D possibly corresponds to TRBD1 (6 bases). Trimming took 4 bases from V and 7 from J, leaving 14 bases between them. The CDR3 has 13 residues. Germline CDR1 reads SGHVS; CDR2 reads FQNEAQ. The CDR3 DNA sequence: TGTGCCAGCAGCTCCGGACAGACTGGAGAGCAGTACTTC. This translates into CASSSGQTGEQYF. Full variable domain (remainder filled in from reference TRBV7-8 and TRBJ2-7): GAGVSQSPRYKVAKRGQDVALRCDPISGHVSLFWYQQALGQGPEFLTYFQNEAQLDKSGLPSDRFFAERPEGSVSTLKIQRTQQEDSAVYLCASSSGQTGEQYFGPGTRLTVT.

This clonotype is medium-sized (0.01 to 0.1%). The rearrangement joins TRBV7-6 to TRBJ2-1; perhaps TRBD1 as D (6 bases). This CDR3 spans 13 amino acids. Trimming took off 3 bases at V and 7 bases at J, with 10 bases between the two ends. The V gene's germline CDR1 is SGHVS and CDR2 FNYEAQ. CDR3 sequence: CASSFGQLNEQFF. DNA for the CDR3: TGTGCCAGCAGCTTCGGACAGTTGAATGAGCAGTTCTTC.